This T cell receptor (beta chain) was obtained from a study of cytomegalovirus exposure and HLA in healthy donors. About this clone itself: Its target is not known.

Study-level results: Information on immune exposure was restricted to one variable (CMV serostatus). Later genetic work tied a missense DCLRE1C variant to beta-chain V and J trimming. Rates of TCR association differed by HLA locus in a later analysis, with DRB1 highest and HLA-C lowest. Relative to the approximately 680-donor mean, N-insertions were reportedly fewer in an Asian-associated ancestry cluster in a later analysis.

The PCR ran on 60 Vbeta and 13 Jbeta primers. Data came from immunoSEQ multiplex PCR; TCRdb stores just in-frame clones and leaves some out. The table includes some 150,000 clones, roughly 85% detected once. Germline values: CDR1 SGHRS, CDR2 YFSETQ. Trimming took off 0 bases at V and 5 bases at J, with 11 bases between the two ends. This CDR3 region has 15 residues. The chain has TRBV5-1 and TRBJ2-2; possible D gene TRBD1, 5 bases. The sequence was obtained from a woman in her 30s in good health and CMV-seronegative. The sample consisted of PBMCs. The CDR3 DNA reads TGCGCCAGCAGCTTGGGGCAGGGATGGACCGGGGAGCTGTTTTTT. It codes for CASSLGQGWTGELFF.